This TCR beta chain was recorded in a study of beta chain features in type 1 diabetes. Across the whole study: In age, gender and cell yields, patients were similar to healthy donors. Overall study findings and caveats: A closer apparent resemblance between naive, central memory and Treg TCRB repertoires was seen in patients than in healthy donors.

Notes on this clone: Its antigen remains unidentified.

CDR3 size: 15 residues. Germline assignment: CDR1 MNHNS and CDR2 SASEGT. After removal of 3 bases from V and 4 bases from J, the junction contained 9 bases not matched to a gene. The isolated RNA, all of it, was reverse transcribed, so expressed TCRB transcripts were what got sequenced. The table came from immunoSEQ multiplex PCR; TCRdb's copy has only in-frame clones and leaves some out. Seen here are roughly 450,000 clones, more than 11% observed once, and the top ten hold under 0.04%. Around 120 mL of blood, on average, came from one heparinised draw per donor. Each sorted population was over 98% pure.

The material sequenced was naive CD4+ T cells from blood. The clonotype originates from a man younger than 45 in good health. The chain has TRBV6-1 and TRBJ2-7; 7 bases align to TRBD1. CDR3 DNA sequence: TGTGCCAGCAGTGAGGCCGGGACAGTAAGGTACGAGCAGTACTTC. It specifies CASSEAGTVRYEQYF.